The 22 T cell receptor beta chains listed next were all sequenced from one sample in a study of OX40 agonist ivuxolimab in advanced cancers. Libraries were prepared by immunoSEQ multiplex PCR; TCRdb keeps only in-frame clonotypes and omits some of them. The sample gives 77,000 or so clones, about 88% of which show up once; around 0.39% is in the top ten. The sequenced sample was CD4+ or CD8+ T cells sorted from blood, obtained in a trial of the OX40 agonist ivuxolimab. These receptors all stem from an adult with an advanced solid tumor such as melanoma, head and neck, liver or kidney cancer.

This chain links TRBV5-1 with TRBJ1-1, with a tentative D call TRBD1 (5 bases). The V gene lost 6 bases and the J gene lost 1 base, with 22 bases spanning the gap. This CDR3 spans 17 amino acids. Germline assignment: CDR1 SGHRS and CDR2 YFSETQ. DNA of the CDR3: TGCGCCAGCACCCCAGGAACCGGTCGGGGCACGAACACTGAAGCTTTCTTT. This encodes CASTPGTGRGTNTEAFF.

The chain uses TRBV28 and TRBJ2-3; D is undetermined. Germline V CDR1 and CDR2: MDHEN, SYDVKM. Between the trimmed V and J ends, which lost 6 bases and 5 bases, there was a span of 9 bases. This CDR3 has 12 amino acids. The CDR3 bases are TGTGCCAGCAGCCCTACCCGAGATACGCAGTATTTT. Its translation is CASSPTRDTQYF.

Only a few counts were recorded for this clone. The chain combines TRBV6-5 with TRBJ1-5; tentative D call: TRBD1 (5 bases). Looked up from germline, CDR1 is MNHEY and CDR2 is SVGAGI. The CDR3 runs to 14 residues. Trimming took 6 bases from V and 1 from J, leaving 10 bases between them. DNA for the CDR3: TGTGCCAGCAGCCGCGGGGACAGCAATCAGCCCCAGCATTTT. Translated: CASSRGDSNQPQHF.

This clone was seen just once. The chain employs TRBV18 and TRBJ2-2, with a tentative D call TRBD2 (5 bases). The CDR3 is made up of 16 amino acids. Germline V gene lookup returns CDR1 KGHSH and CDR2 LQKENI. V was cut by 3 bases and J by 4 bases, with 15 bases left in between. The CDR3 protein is CASSPPTGSGTGELFF. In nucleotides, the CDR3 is TGTGCCAGCTCACCCCCCACGGGATCCGGCACCGGGGAGCTGTTTTTT.

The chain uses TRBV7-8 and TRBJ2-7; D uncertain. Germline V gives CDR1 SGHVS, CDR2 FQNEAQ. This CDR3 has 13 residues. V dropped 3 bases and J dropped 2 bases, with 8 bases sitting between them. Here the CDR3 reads CASSFSQTYEQYF. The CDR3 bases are TGTGCCAGCAGCTTCTCACAGACCTACGAGCAGTACTTC. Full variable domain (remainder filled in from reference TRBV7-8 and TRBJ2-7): GAGVSQSPRYKVAKRGQDVALRCDPISGHVSLFWYQQALGQGPEFLTYFQNEAQLDKSGLPSDRFFAERPEGSVSTLKIQRTQQEDSAVYLCASSFSQTYEQYFGPGTRLTVT.

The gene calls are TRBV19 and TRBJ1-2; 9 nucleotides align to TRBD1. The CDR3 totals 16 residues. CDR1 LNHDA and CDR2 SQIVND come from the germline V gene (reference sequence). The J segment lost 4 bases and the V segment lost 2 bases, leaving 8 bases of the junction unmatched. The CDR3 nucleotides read TGTGCCAGTAGTATATTGGCGGGGACAGGGAGCTATGGCTACACCTTC. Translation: CASSILAGTGSYGYTF.

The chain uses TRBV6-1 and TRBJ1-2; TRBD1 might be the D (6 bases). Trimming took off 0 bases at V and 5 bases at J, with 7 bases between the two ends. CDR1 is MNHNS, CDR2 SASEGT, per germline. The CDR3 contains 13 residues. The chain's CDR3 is CASSEADSYGYTF. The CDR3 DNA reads TGTGCCAGCAGTGAAGCGGACAGTTATGGCTACACCTTC.

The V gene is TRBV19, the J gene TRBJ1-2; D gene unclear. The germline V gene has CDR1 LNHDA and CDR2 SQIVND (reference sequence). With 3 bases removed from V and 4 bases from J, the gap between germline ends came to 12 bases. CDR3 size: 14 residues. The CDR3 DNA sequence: TGTGCCAGTAGTATTTTAACCACAACCTATGGCTACACCTTC. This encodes CASSILTTTYGYTF.

CDR3 region: CASSPHTPDGPSPDTQYF. CDR3 sequence (DNA): TGTGCCAGCAGTCCACACACCCCGGATGGGCCCAGTCCGGATACGCAGTATTTT. The V gene is TRBV28, the J gene TRBJ2-3; D unclear. The CDR3 is made up of 18 amino acids. Looked up from germline, CDR1 is MDHEN and CDR2 is SYDVKM. Trimming stripped 5 bases from V and 6 bases from J, with 27 bases between.

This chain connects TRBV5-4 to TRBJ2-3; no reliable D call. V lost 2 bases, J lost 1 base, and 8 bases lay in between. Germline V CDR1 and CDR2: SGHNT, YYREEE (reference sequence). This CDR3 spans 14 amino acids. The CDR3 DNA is TGTGCCAGCAGCTTTGCGCAGGGCACAGATACGCAGTATTTT. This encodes CASSFAQGTDTQYF.

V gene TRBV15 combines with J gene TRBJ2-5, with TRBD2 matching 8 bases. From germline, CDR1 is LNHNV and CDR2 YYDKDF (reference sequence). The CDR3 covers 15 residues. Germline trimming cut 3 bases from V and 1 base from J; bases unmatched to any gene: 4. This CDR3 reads CATSRARGGQETQYF. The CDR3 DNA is TGTGCCACCAGCAGGGCTCGGGGGGGCCAAGAGACCCAGTACTTC.

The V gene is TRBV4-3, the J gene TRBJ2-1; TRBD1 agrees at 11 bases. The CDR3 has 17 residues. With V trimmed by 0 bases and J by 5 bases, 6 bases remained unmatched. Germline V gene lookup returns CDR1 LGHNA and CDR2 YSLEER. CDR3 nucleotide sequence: TGCGCCAGCAGCCAAGACCGGGACAGGGGGGATGACAATGAGCAGTTCTTC. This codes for CASSQDRDRGDDNEQFF.

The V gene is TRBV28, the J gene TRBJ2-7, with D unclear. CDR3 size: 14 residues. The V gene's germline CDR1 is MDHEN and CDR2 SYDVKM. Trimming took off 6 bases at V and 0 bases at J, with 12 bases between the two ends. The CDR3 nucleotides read TGTGCCAGCAGCATGACACGGACCTCCTACGAGCAGTACTTC. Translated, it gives CASSMTRTSYEQYF.

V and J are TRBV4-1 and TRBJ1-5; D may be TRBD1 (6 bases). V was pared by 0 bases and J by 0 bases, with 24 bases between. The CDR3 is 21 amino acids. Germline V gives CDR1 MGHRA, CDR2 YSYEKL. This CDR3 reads CASSQDQQARGQTGSNQPQHF. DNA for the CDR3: TGCGCCAGCAGCCAAGATCAGCAAGCCAGGGGCCAGACGGGTAGCAATCAGCCCCAGCATTTT.

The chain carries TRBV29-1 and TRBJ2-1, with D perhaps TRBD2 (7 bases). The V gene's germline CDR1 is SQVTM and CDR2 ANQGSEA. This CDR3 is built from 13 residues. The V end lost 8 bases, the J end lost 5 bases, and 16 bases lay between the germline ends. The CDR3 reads CSWGRGRNNEQFF. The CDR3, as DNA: TGCAGCTGGGGGCGGGGGAGAAACAATGAGCAGTTCTTC.

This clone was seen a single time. CDR3 sequence: CASSLAPGANNEQFF. Written as DNA, the CDR3 is TGCGCCAGCAGCTTGGCGCCGGGAGCAAACAATGAGCAGTTCTTC. The chain couples TRBV5-1 to TRBJ2-1, with D possibly being TRBD2 (6 bases). The CDR3 spans 15 residues. V was shortened by 0 bases and J by 5 bases, with 12 bases between the two germline ends. The germline V gene has CDR1 SGHRS and CDR2 YFSETQ.

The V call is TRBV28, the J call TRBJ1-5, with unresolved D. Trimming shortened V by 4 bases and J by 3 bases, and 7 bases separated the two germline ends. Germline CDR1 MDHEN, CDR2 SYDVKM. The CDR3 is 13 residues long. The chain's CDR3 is CASSSDLNQPQHF. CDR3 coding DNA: TGTGCCAGCAGTTCAGACCTCAATCAGCCCCAGCATTTT.

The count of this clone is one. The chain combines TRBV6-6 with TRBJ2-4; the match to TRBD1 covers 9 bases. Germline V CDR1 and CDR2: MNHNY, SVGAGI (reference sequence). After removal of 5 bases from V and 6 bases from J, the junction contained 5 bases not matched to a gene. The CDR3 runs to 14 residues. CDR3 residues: CASSQGQGVNIQYF. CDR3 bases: TGTGCCAGCAGTCAGGGACAGGGCGTAAACATTCAGTACTTC.

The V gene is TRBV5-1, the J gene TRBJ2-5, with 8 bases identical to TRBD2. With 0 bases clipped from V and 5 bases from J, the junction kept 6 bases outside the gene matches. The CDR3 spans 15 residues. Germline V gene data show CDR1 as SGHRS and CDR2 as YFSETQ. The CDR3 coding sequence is TGCGCCAGCAGCTTGGGAAGCGGGGGAGCTGAGACCCAGTACTTC. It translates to CASSLGSGGAETQYF. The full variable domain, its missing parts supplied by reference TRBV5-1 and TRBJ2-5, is KAGVTQTPRYLIKTRGQQVTLSCSPISGHRSVSWYQQTPGQGLQFLFEYFSETQRNKGNFPGRFSGRQFSNSRSEMNVSTLELGDSALYLCASSLGSGGAETQYFGPGTRLLVL.

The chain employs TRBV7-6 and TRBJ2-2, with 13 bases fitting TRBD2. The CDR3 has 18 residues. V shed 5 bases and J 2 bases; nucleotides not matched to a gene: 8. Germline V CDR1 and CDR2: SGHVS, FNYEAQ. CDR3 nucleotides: TGTGCCAGCAGCCCTCATCGGACTAGCGGGAGCAACACCGGGGAGCTGTTTTTT. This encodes CASSPHRTSGSNTGELFF.

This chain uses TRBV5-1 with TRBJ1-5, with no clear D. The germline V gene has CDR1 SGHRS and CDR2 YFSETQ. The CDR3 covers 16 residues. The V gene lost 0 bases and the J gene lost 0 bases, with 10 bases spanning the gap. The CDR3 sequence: CASSLVVAYSNQPQHF. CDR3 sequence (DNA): TGCGCCAGCAGCTTGGTGGTGGCGTATAGCAATCAGCCCCAGCATTTT.

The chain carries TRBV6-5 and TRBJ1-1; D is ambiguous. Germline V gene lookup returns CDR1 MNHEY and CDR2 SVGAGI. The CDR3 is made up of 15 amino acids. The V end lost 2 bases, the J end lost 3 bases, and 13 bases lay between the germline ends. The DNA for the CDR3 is TGTGCCAGCAGTTACACCTCCGACGGGGACACTGAAGCTTTCTTT. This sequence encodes CASSYTSDGDTEAFF.